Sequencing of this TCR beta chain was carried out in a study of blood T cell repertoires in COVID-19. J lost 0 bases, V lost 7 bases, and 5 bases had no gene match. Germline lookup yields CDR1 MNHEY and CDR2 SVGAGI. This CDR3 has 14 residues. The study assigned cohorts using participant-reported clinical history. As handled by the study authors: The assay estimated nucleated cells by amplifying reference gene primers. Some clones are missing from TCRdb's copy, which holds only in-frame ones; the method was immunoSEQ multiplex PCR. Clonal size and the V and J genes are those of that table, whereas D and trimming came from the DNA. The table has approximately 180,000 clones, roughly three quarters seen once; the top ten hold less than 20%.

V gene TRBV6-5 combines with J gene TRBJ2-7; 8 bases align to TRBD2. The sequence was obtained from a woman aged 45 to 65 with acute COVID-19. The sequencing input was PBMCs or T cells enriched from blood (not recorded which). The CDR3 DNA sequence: TGTGCCAGCAATAGCGGGGTGAGCTCCTACGAGCAGTACGTC. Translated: CASNSGVSSYEQYV.